The 27 T cell receptor beta chains listed next were all sequenced from one sample in a study of T cells in Graves' hyperthyroidism and ophthalmopathy. There were TCR beta CDR3 regions amplified from RNA transcripts. During a first-round RT-PCR of the TCR CDR3, the HTBI primer set was used. TCRdb fed the multiplex PCR reads into MiXCR, producing one record per CDR3 protein. Here the sample spans about 600,000 distinct CDR3 sequences, about 16% being singletons. Material: blood. All receptors come from a woman between 35 and 50 years old with Graves' ophthalmopathy.

Ten or more counts support this clonotype. The chain employs TRBV12-3 or TRBV12-4 and TRBJ2-3; D is perhaps TRBD1 or TRBD2 (6 bases each). The CDR3 has 15 residues. V lost 3 bases and J 0 bases, leaving 10 bases between the germline ends. The CDR3 DNA sequence: TGTGCCAGCAGTTTTACGGGGGCTAGCACAGATACGCAGTATTTT. It codes for CASSFTGASTDTQYF.

This clonotype was seen repeatedly, ten times or more. V gene TRBV7-9 combines with J gene TRBJ2-1, with 8 bases that match TRBD2. J gave up 6 bases and V 0 bases, and 4 bases lay outside the gene matches. This CDR3 region has 15 residues. Per the germline V gene, CDR1 is SEHNR and CDR2 is FQNEAQ (reference sequence). The CDR3, as DNA: TGTGCCAGCAGCTTAGCCGGACTAGCCAGCAATGAGCAGTTCTTC. It specifies CASSLAGLASNEQFF. Filled out from reference TRBV7-9 and TRBJ2-1, the complete variable domain reads DTGVSQNPRHKITKRGQNVTFRCDPISEHNRLYWYRQTLGQGPEFLTYFQNEAQLEKSRLLSDRFSAERPKGSFSTLEIQRTEQGDSAMYLCASSLAGLASNEQFFGPGTRLTVL.

There are a few counts of this clonotype. The chain links TRBV19 to TRBJ2-2, with 9 bases identical to TRBD1. This CDR3 is 16 amino acids long. CDR1 and CDR2 (germline): LNHDA, SQIVND (reference sequence). V lost 4 bases and J lost 7; bases outside the gene matches: 10. The CDR3 loop is CASSTRPGQGNGELFF. CDR3 nucleotide sequence: TGTGCCAGTAGTACGAGGCCGGGACAGGGAAACGGGGAGCTGTTTTTT.

This sequence joins TRBV4-1 and TRBJ2-1; TRBD1 is a possible D gene (6 bases). V lost 2 bases, J lost 4 bases, and 12 bases lay in between. Germline V CDR1 and CDR2: MGHRA, YSYEKL. This CDR3 has 15 amino acids. In DNA form, the CDR3 reads TGCGCCAGCAGCCAACCCAGGGGCCTTTACAATGAGCAGTTCTTC. Translated, it gives CASSQPRGLYNEQFF.

As concerns this clonotype: Its ends do not fully match the called genes, so a read error is possible. J is TRBJ1-1 and V is TRBV10-3; 7 bases are a match to TRBD1. Germline-derived CDR1 and CDR2 are ENHRY and SYGVKD. The CDR3 consists of 13 residues. DNA for the CDR3: TGTGCCTCCAAGGGGGCCATGAACACTGAAGCTTCCTTT. It codes for CASKGAMNTEASF.

At least ten counts were recorded for this clonotype. The rearrangement uses TRBV6-1 and TRBJ2-7; D is unclear. The CDR3 runs 14 residues. Germline V CDR1 and CDR2: MNHNS, SASEGT. V was trimmed by 6 bases and J by 0 bases, leaving 12 bases between them. The chain's CDR3 is CASSPAALSYEQYF. The CDR3, as DNA: TGTGCCAGCAGCCCCGCAGCCCTCTCCTACGAGCAGTACTTC.

The chain employs TRBV2 and TRBJ1-3; 11 nucleotides agree with TRBD1. Germline V gene sequence: CDR1 SNHLY, CDR2 FYNNEI. V shed 7 bases, J shed 2 bases, and the junction held 4 bases outside the gene matches. The CDR3 has 15 amino acids. The CDR3 reads CASTRTGGTGNTIYF. CDR3 DNA: TGTGCCAGCACCCGGACAGGGGGCACTGGAAACACCATATATTTT.

This clonotype was picked up many times. V usage is TRBV5-8 and J usage is TRBJ2-1; the D is unclear. The CDR3 loop spans 14 amino acids. The germline V and J ends were trimmed by 4 bases and 4 bases, with 12 bases remaining between them. The germline CDR1 and CDR2 sequences are SGHTS and YDEGEE. In nucleotides, the CDR3 is TGTGCCAGCAGCCATTACGACAATTACAATGAGCAGTTCTTC. Amino acid sequence: CASSHYDNYNEQFF.

This rearrangement joins TRBV5-1 to TRBJ2-7; possibly TRBD1 for D (5 bases). CDR1 and CDR2 from the germline V gene are SGHRS and YFSETQ. The CDR3 loop spans 16 amino acids. Trimming cost V 0 bases and J 3 bases, with 16 bases left between them. The CDR3 region is CASSLGVQDQGYEQYF. CDR3 bases: TGCGCCAGCAGCTTGGGGGTACAGGACCAGGGCTACGAGCAGTACTTC.

At least ten counts were recorded for this clonotype. V usage is TRBV11-3 and J usage is TRBJ2-1; TRBD2 aligns across 9 bases. Germline CDR1 reads SGHNT; CDR2 reads YENEEA. CDR3 length: 15 residues. Trimming removed 3 bases from V and 8 bases from J; junction bases left unmatched: 8. The CDR3: CASSFISGGGDEQFF. The CDR3 DNA sequence: TGTGCCAGCAGCTTTATTAGCGGGGGCGGGGATGAGCAGTTCTTC.

This clonotype was picked up many times. V gene TRBV6-2 or TRBV6-3 combines with J gene TRBJ2-7; TRBD2 agrees at 7 bases. CDR1 MNHEY and CDR2 SVGEGT come from the germline V gene. V dropped 4 bases and J dropped 3; count of bases not matched to a gene: 9. The CDR3 loop spans 15 amino acids. DNA of the CDR3: TGTGCCAGCAGTTCAGGGCGGGAGAGTATCTACGAGCAGTACTTC. Residues: CASSSGRESIYEQYF.

This clonotype has only a few counts. This rearrangement joins TRBV7-2 to TRBJ1-5, with 8 bases lining up with TRBD1. Germline CDR1 is SGHTA and CDR2 is FQGNSA. The CDR3 extends over 14 amino acids. Trimming took 1 base from V and 5 from J; bases not matched to a gene: 1. The CDR3 loop is CASSLGGQDQPQHF. The CDR3 DNA sequence: TGTGCCAGCAGCTTAGGGGGACAGGATCAGCCCCAGCATTTT.

This clonotype turned up a few times. The chain joins TRBV2 to TRBJ2-1; D call uncertain. V lost 2 bases and J lost 4, with 9 bases in between. The CDR3 extends over 14 amino acids. Germline V gene data show CDR1 as SNHLY and CDR2 as FYNNEI. CDR3 in DNA: TGTGCCAGCAGTGAAACCCCTGAGTACAATGAGCAGTTCTTC. Amino acid sequence: CASSETPEYNEQFF.

This clonotype was recorded at least ten times. The J gene is TRBJ1-5, the V gene TRBV20-1, with D hard to call. This CDR3 has 12 residues. The germline CDR1 and CDR2 sequences are DFQATT and SNEGSKA (reference sequence). The V end lost 6 bases, the J end lost 0 bases, and 6 bases lay between the germline ends. DNA for the CDR3: TGCAGTGCCAGAACTAGCAATCAGCCCCAGCATTTT. This translates into CSARTSNQPQHF.

This clonotype was picked up many times. The chain has TRBV5-6 and TRBJ2-3; tentative D call: TRBD2 (5 bases). Germline V CDR1 and CDR2: SGHDT, YYEEEE. V gave up 4 bases and J gave up 2 bases, with 11 bases separating them. This CDR3 region has 14 residues. CDR3 loop: CASSLDSYTDTQYF. The CDR3 nucleotides read TGTGCCAGCAGCCTGGACTCCTACACAGATACGCAGTATTTT.

This clonotype was seen more than once but under ten times. This rearrangement joins TRBV5-1 to TRBJ2-6; 7 nucleotides match TRBD1. Trimming at V came to 3 bases and at J to 4 bases, leaving 10 bases not matched to a gene. The length of the CDR3 is 17 residues. Germline CDR1 and CDR2: SGHRS and YFSETQ. The CDR3 DNA sequence: TGCGCCAGCAGCTCTGGCTATGTGGACAGGGGGGCCAACGTCCTGACTTTC. Amino acid sequence: CASSSGYVDRGANVLTF. The full variable domain, rest sourced from reference TRBV5-1 and TRBJ2-6, is KAGVTQTPRYLIKTRGQQVTLSCSPISGHRSVSWYQQTPGQGLQFLFEYFSETQRNKGNFPGRFSGRQFSNSRSEMNVSTLELGDSALYLCASSSGYVDRGANVLTFGAGSRLTVL.

This clonotype occurred many times. The rearrangement uses TRBV15 and TRBJ2-1; possibly TRBD2 for D (6 bases). The CDR3 is 13 amino acids. In germline, CDR1 is LNHNV, CDR2 YYDKDF (reference sequence). Trimming took off 4 bases at V and 4 bases at J, with 8 bases between the two ends. The CDR3 coding sequence is TGTGCCACCAGCACCGGGAGATACAATGAGCAGTTCTTC. Translation: CATSTGRYNEQFF.

This clonotype was observed at least ten times. V gene TRBV18 combines with J gene TRBJ2-3, with D maybe TRBD2 (6 bases). Germline CDR1 is KGHSH and CDR2 is LQKENI. V was clipped by 3 bases and J by 6 bases, with 13 bases between them. The CDR3 is 14 amino acids. CDR3 sequence (DNA): TGTGCCAGCTCACCCCGGGACTCCTCTGATACGCAGTATTTT. This codes for CASSPRDSSDTQYF.

The rearrangement joins TRBV20-1 to TRBJ1-1; no reliable D call. Germline CDR1 and CDR2: DFQATT and SNEGSKA (reference sequence). This CDR3 has 14 amino acids. Trimming pared 3 bases from V and 3 bases from J, leaving 14 bases between. The CDR3 region is CSASKEGRDTEAFF. For the CDR3, the DNA is TGCAGTGCTAGTAAGGAGGGTAGGGACACTGAAGCTTTCTTT.

This clonotype showed up many times. The chain has TRBV2 and TRBJ1-1; 8 bases fit TRBD1. The germline CDR1 and CDR2 sequences are SNHLY and FYNNEI. The CDR3 covers 15 residues. With 4 bases clipped from V and 4 bases from J, the junction kept 8 bases outside the gene matches. This chain's CDR3 is CASSALRGLGTEAFF. The CDR3 DNA is TGTGCCAGCAGTGCCCTCAGGGGGCTCGGCACTGAAGCTTTCTTT.

The rearrangement joins TRBV4-1 to TRBJ2-7; 11 nucleotides align to TRBD2. Germline assignment: CDR1 MGHRA and CDR2 YSYEKL. The CDR3 is 15 residues long. With V trimmed by 2 bases and J by 6 bases, 6 bases remained unmatched. For the CDR3, the DNA is TGCGCCAGCAGCCAACTTACTAGCGGGAGCAGCGAGCAGTACTTC. As protein: CASSQLTSGSSEQYF.

J is TRBJ1-3 and V is TRBV10-3; a possible D gene is TRBD1 (5 bases). The CDR3 is 13 residues long. Germline V lookup: CDR1 ENHRY, CDR2 SYGVKD. V was trimmed by 11 bases and J by 0 bases, leaving 11 bases between them. In DNA form, the CDR3 reads TGTGCCTCGACAGTCCTCTCTGGAAACACCATATATTTT. Protein product: CASTVLSGNTIYF.

This clonotype was counted a few times. V usage is TRBV20-1 and J usage is TRBJ1-6, with a weak D call TRBD1 (6 bases). The germline V gene has CDR1 DFQATT and CDR2 SNEGSKA (reference sequence). The CDR3 loop spans 15 amino acids. V lost 3 bases and J lost 7, with 16 bases in between. The CDR3 here is CSASHLQGVNSPLHF. In DNA, the CDR3 is TGCAGTGCTAGCCATTTACAGGGCGTGAATTCACCCCTCCACTTT.

This clonotype turned up a few times. J is TRBJ2-7 and V is TRBV6-1; D not certain. V lost 5 bases and J lost 5, with 22 bases in between. The CDR3 length is 16 residues. Looked up from germline, CDR1 is MNHNS and CDR2 is SASEGT. This CDR3 is CASSSLPGLVPHEQYF. Written as DNA, the CDR3 is TGTGCCAGCAGTAGTCTTCCGGGTCTCGTCCCCCACGAGCAGTACTTC.

This chain joins TRBV6-1 and TRBJ2-3; TRBD2 agrees at 10 bases. V lost 6 bases and J lost 2; bases outside the gene matches: 11. This CDR3 is 17 amino acids long. Germline CDR1 and CDR2: MNHNS and SASEGT. CDR3 DNA sequence: TGTGCCAGCAGCCCTAGGACTAGCGGACGTAACACAGATACGCAGTATTTT. This encodes CASSPRTSGRNTDTQYF.

In its sample, this clonotype was seen many times. J is TRBJ2-5 and V is TRBV12-3 or TRBV12-4; D remains ambiguous. The CDR3 spans 14 residues. The V gene lost 1 base and the J gene lost 5 bases, with 11 bases spanning the gap. For the CDR3, the DNA is TGTGCCAGCAGTTTAGAGAAGGGTTCGGAGACCCAGTACTTC. Protein product: CASSLEKGSETQYF.

The sample holds many counts of this clonotype. A read error may produce the germline difference seen at one junction end. V and J are TRBV5-5 and TRBJ1-2, with D possibly being TRBD1 (5 bases). Germline values: CDR1 SGHKS, CDR2 YYEKEE (reference sequence). This CDR3 has 13 residues. CDR3 in amino acids: CTSSLRGVHGYTF. DNA for the CDR3: TGTACCAGCAGCCTCAGAGGGGTACATGGCTACACCTTC. Together with reference TRBV5-5 and TRBJ1-2, the CDR3 gives the full variable domain: DAGVTQSPTHLIKTRGQQVTLRCSPISGHKSVSWYQQVLGQGPQFIFQYYEKEERGRGNFPDRFSARQFPNYSSELNVNALLLGDSALYLCTSSLRGVHGYTFGSGTRLTVV.